Included here is one TCR beta chain sequence, with context. It has no known antigen specificity. Base qualities were left out, and no much larger clone turns up one base away. TCRbeta CDR3 regions were amplified from genomic DNA using the immunoSEQ Assay, a bias-controlled multiplex PCR. On the study's bioinformatics: Within the assay, amplification of reference gene primers was used to estimate how many nucleated cells each sample contained. Sequence reads were collapsed and filtered to measure the absolute abundance of every unique TCRbeta CDR3 rearrangement. For each sample, productive Simpson clonality was calculated by taking the square root of Simpson's diversity index across productive rearrangements. Imported from immuneACCESS, the table was reduced by TCRdb to in-frame sequences with V and J called. These copies leave out some clones; in studies compared against another copy, an unresolved V gene accounts for under half, and the cause of the remainder is not known. The DNA was the basis for D and trimming; V, J and clone size are from that table. The sample table lists more than 85,000 clones, about 90% of them with a count of one. The ten largest make up about 1% of the sample.

The data belong to a study of blood T cell repertoires in COVID-19 (dated by TCRdb to 2020 to 2022). Describing the broader study: Samples from collaborators originated in the United States, Italy and Spain and spanned both the acute and convalescent phases of COVID-19. The prospective study material was composed of cDNA or gDNA derived from T cells, B-cell-depleted T cells, or PBMCs. Samples came from the ongoing ImmuneRACE study (first 160 participants) plus 1,254 subjects from 6 global collaborators. The dataset comprised deeply sampled blood TCRbeta repertoires from subjects exposed to, actively infected with, or recovered from COVID-19. Where available, HLA class I and class II types were obtained from metadata supplied by the sample provider rather than from assay-based typing. The repertoires were made available in a free public database intended to serve as a resource for research on the immune response to SARS-CoV-2. Nearly every sample came with metadata listing a de-identified subject ID, COVID-19 status, age in years and sex. Results the study describes overall, beyond this receptor: The quantity of clinical and demographic metadata differed by source and by participant and was supplied without curation.

The collaborating institutions used their own protocols to collect whole blood in K2EDTA tubes. For TCRbeta analysis, collaborator samples were shipped as frozen whole blood, as isolated PBMCs, or as DNA extracted from either sample type. Measured from the cysteine to the phenylalanine, the CDR3 is 16 residues long. The retained sequence is limited to the CDR3, 48 bases, with the frame set at the first base. In the germline V gene (reference sequence), CDR1 corresponds to SEHNR and CDR2 to FQNEAQ. V is pruned by 3 bases and J by 5 bases, leaving 5 bases of the junction without a gene match. The TCR was taken from a human donor in a cohort sampled during active COVID-19. Here the chain combines TRBV7-9 and TRBJ2-3; 13 junctional bases match TRBD2. The sequenced sample was peripheral blood. The DNA sequence follows: TGTGCCAGCAGCTTTACTAGCGGGAGGGCAATAGATACGCAGTATTTT. Translated, this is CASSFTSGRAIDTQYF. This CDR3, with the reference TRBV7-9 and TRBJ2-3 proteins standing in past its ends, gives the full variable domain DTGVSQNPRHKITKRGQNVTFRCDPISEHNRLYWYRQTLGQGPEFLTYFQNEAQLEKSRLLSDRFSAERPKGSFSTLEIQRTEQGDSAMYLCASSFTSGRAIDTQYFGPGTRLTVL.